One T cell receptor (beta chain) is described in this entry. Its antigen is unknown. Sequenced by immunoSEQ multiplex PCR; TCRdb stores in-frame clones only, minus some. The repertoire has some 200,000 clones, roughly 88% of them found once; the top ten carry 0.99%. The CDR3 covers 13 residues. Trimming removed 6 bases at V and 1 base at J, with 9 bases between. Germline V lookup: CDR1 ENHRY, CDR2 SYGVKD. This sample was taken from a study of T cell responses to AZD1222 COVID-19 vaccine. Regarding the study as a whole: Only 5 or 6 individuals given AZD1222 were seropositive at baseline. Researchers report vaccine-associated CD4 TCRs spanning spike, with dominance at 160-218 and 743-854. The sample set comprised mostly white British donors with more females, and clonal diversity was possibly underestimated.

The source is an adult in good health. The source was peripheral blood, collected on day 0 of AZD1222 vaccination. The chain combines TRBV10-3 with TRBJ1-1, with D possibly matching TRBD1 (6 bases). The CDR3 is CAISRTENTEAFF. Here the CDR3 DNA reads TGTGCCATCAGCCGGACAGAGAACACTGAAGCTTTCTTT.